The T cell receptor (beta chain) described here comes from a study of cytomegalovirus exposure and HLA in healthy donors. Study background: Caucasian-associated ancestry cluster membership applied to approximately 84% of several hundred genotyped donors. Study-wide results and caveats: Within an earlier analysis, most TCR beta V segments proved productive either about 87% or about 30% of the time.

In this sample, this clone turned up once. Its specificity is unknown. PCR used 60 Vbeta primers and 13 Jbeta primers. The data were produced by immunoSEQ multiplex PCR, yet TCRdb's version contains in-frame clones alone and is incomplete. The sample has more than 150,000 clones; 70% to 80% are singletons. Germline V gene lookup returns CDR1 MNHNY and CDR2 SVGAGI (reference sequence). The ends were cut back, 6 bases at V and 2 bases at J, with 7 bases in the middle. The CDR3 is 12 amino acids. This clonotype originated in a man aged 18 to 30 in good health and CMV-seronegative. What was sequenced was PBMCs. The chain joins TRBV6-6 to TRBJ1-2; D unresolved. This chain's CDR3 is CASSAKNYGYTF. The CDR3 region has the DNA TGTGCCAGCAGCGCGAAGAACTATGGCTACACCTTC.